This T cell receptor (beta chain) was captured by sequencing in a study of vaccination and CD4 T cells after COVID-19. Study at large: Sampling that followed vaccination took place a median about 70 days after dose two, within a range of 14 to 241. Control cultures, each given a CEFX pool, an HIV-1 Nef pool, or no peptide, were included.

Treatment defined: approximately 9-day PBMC culture with coronavirus spike peptide pools or control peptides (ViraFEST assay). The assay that was used to sequence DNA from cultured CD4+ T cells was the Oncomine TCR Beta short-read assay. TCRdb re-called the PCR reads with MiXCR, one entry per CDR3 protein. Of some 9,100 distinct CDR3 sequences listed, roughly 67% are singletons. Per germline, CDR1 SGHTA and CDR2 FQGNSA. This CDR3 comprises 15 residues. Trimming left V 5 bases short and J 6 bases short, with 18 bases between. In this sample, this clonotype turned up a few times. What it binds is unknown.

The source is a human donor who had recovered from COVID-19. Sequencing was carried out using CD4+ T cells from blood, cultured in vitro. This chain links TRBV7-2 with TRBJ2-3; perhaps TRBD1 as D (7 bases). The CDR3 nucleotides are TGTGCCAGCAGCCTCACACGGACAGGAGGGGATACGCAGTATTTT. Translated, it gives CASSLTRTGGDTQYF.